The present entry profiles one TCR beta chain with its context. Germline values: CDR1 SGHNT, CDR2 YYREEE (reference sequence). The CDR3 runs to 17 residues. The sample comes from a study of CXCR3-negative and CXCR3-positive naive CD8 T cells. 5' RACE with UMI labels generated the TRB cDNA libraries. TCRdb reworked the 5' RACE reads into one entry per CDR3 protein, no DNA. The table lists some 130,000 distinct CDR3 sequences. The sequenced sample consisted of naive CXCR3- CD8+ T cells from blood. As for subset: CD45RO-CCR7+CD27+CD95- naive CD8+ T cells lacking CXCR3 (TNR3-). The TCR was taken from a human donor in good health. Some clones in this sample may be carry-over from other donors' samples. The genes are TRBV5-4 and TRBJ2-3; absent DNA, TCRdb's TRBD1 call cannot be checked. CDR3: CASSLYPGTGASDTQYF. The entire variable domain, with the rest obtained from reference TRBV5-4 and TRBJ2-3, is as follows: ETGVTQSPTHLIKTRGQQVTLRCSSQSGHNTVSWYQQALGQGPQFIFQYYREEENGRGNFPPRFSGLQFPNYSSELNVNALELDDSALYLCASSLYPGTGASDTQYFGPGTRLTVL.